This is a list of T cell receptor beta chains from one sample in a study of response to subunit inactivated influenza vaccine. TCRdb re-called the RT-PCR reads with MiXCR, one entry per CDR3 protein. Here the sample spans 500,000 to 600,000 distinct CDR3 sequences, approximately 15% being singletons. Source: CD4+ T cells sorted from PBMCs, taken less than 25 months after vaccination. Receptors were obtained from a man aged 45-69 years who received an inactivated influenza vaccine. CDR3s leave out the opening cysteine and the closing phenylalanine or tryptophan. The order of the fields is clone size, V gene, J gene, CDR3 protein. Size is stated for part of the rows, as once, few or many counts, or as a class when the clone is expanded.

>few|TRBV10-3|TRBJ2-7
AISNGLAGGYYEQY
>NA|TRBV4-2|TRBJ2-3
ASSQDWSSGGASTDTQY
>few|TRBV7-9|TRBJ2-3
ASSLIRGRQDTQY
>few|TRBV6-2/TRBV6-3|TRBJ2-3
ASSYRGGGDTQY
>NA|TRBV5-6|TRBJ2-1
ASSTRQGLYNEQF
>few|TRBV20-1|TRBJ1-2
SAVAQGYGYT
>NA|TRBV29-1|TRBJ2-7
SVETSGGPEQY
>many|TRBV11-2|TRBJ1-1
ASSLGAAAF
>NA|TRBV7-8|TRBJ2-6
ASSLFVGGGANVLT
>NA|TRBV11-2|TRBJ1-2
ASRQQGVEGGYT
>NA|TRBV4-3|TRBJ1-6
ASSQPPLNSPLH
>many|TRBV10-3|TRBJ2-7
AISDGEQY
>once|TRBV18|TRBJ2-2
ASSPLVTTGELF
>NA|TRBV6-2/TRBV6-3|TRBJ2-2
ASNLPGAGELF
>NA|TRBV11-2|TRBJ2-7
ASSPRGGQGSTSSEQY
>NA|TRBV20-1|TRBJ2-1
SAHRGTAYYNEQF
>few|TRBV27|TRBJ1-4
ASSPETGGGGKLF
>few|TRBV6-1|TRBJ2-7
ASSEWAYEQY
>few|TRBV15|TRBJ2-5
ATSRGPEETQY
>NA|TRBV20-1|TRBJ1-3
SARDQNKNTIY
>NA|TRBV7-2|TRBJ2-1
ASSFRQGNYNEQF
>NA|TRBV6-1|TRBJ2-1
ASKRDRGRINEQF
>few|TRBV12-3/TRBV12-4|TRBJ1-1
ASRDMGRQGLNTEAF
>few|TRBV28|TRBJ2-7
ASSPTGTGVWGEQY
>many|TRBV12-3/TRBV12-4|TRBJ1-1
ASSLGGGRTEAF
>few|TRBV12-3/TRBV12-4|TRBJ2-5
ASSLGGGRPQETQY
>few|TRBV7-3|TRBJ2-3
ASSLSGLATDTQY
>few|TRBV24-1|TRBJ2-1
ATSDRSTSGGADEQF
>few|TRBV3-1|TRBJ2-7
ASSLNRLSYEQY
>NA|TRBV5-4|TRBJ2-3
ASSSKSGMGDTQY
>many|TRBV20-1|TRBJ1-5
SAIPGVGQPQH
>few|TRBV27|TRBJ1-5
AIARWGIGNQPQH
>few|TRBV6-1|TRBJ1-2
ASSPRGGANGYT
>few|TRBV7-8|TRBJ1-2
ASSLAGRGDGYT
>few|TRBV7-8|TRBJ1-1
ASSHQGTEAF
>NA|TRBV3-1|TRBJ1-6
ASSLPDRALH
>many|TRBV28|TRBJ2-7
ASSWQSLAQNYEQY
>NA|TRBV4-1|TRBJ2-1
ASSRTTSGSYNEQF
>few|TRBV7-2|TRBJ2-7
ASSLAWKGSEQY
>NA|TRBV5-6|TRBJ1-4
ASSLGTDYEKLF
>once|TRBV5-6|TRBJ2-3
ASSLVAGGIADTQY
>many|TRBV6-2/TRBV6-3|TRBJ2-5
ASSPGTRGETQY
>few|TRBV29-1|TRBJ2-1
SVGPGLAGNEQF
>few|TRBV6-2/TRBV6-3|TRBJ2-1
ASSYRPDSRSQF